This passage covers 15 T cell receptor beta chains from one sample sequenced in a study of low-dose radiotherapy and immunotherapy resistance in tumors. The time point here: after trial treatment. Specified treatment: LDRT plus nivolumab, ipilimumab, low-dose cyclophosphamide and aspirin (RACIN trial). TRAV- and TRBV-specific primers, spanning alpha and beta chains, primed first-strand cDNA. A roughly 20-cycle PCR with a constant-region primer and V-primer adapter amplified TCRs. TCRdb called the reads again in MiXCR, with one record for every CDR3 protein. The data show approximately 42,000 distinct CDR3 sequences, approximately 26% seen once. Sequenced material: PBMCs, taken after low-dose radiotherapy plus immunotherapy. These receptors all stem from a male donor with prostate cancer.

This clonotype was detected many times. The rearrangement links TRBV27 to TRBJ2-3, with D possibly being TRBD1 or TRBD2 (6 bases each). V was trimmed by 6 bases and J by 4 bases, leaving 14 bases between them. The CDR3 totals 14 residues. CDR1 is MNHEY and CDR2 is SMNVEV in the germline V gene (reference sequence). The CDR3 coding sequence is TGTGCCAGCAGATCACTGGGGGGCCCAGATACGCAGTATTTT. It yields the protein CASRSLGGPDTQYF.

This clonotype occurred many times. The chain couples TRBV4-2 to TRBJ2-3; the D gene could be TRBD1 or TRBD2 (5 bases each). Trimming pared 10 bases from V and 3 bases from J, leaving 14 bases between. Germline V gene sequence: CDR1 LGHNA, CDR2 YNFKEQ. The CDR3 has 13 amino acids. DNA for the CDR3: TGTGCCACGGGACCTCTTGGAACAGATACGCAGTATTTT. This codes for CATGPLGTDTQYF.

This clonotype was picked up many times. The chain links TRBV29-1 to TRBJ2-3; D may be TRBD1 (7 bases). CDR3 size: 12 residues. Germline V gene data show CDR1 as SQVTM and CDR2 as ANQGSEA. Trimming stripped 6 bases from V and 6 bases from J, with 13 bases between. The CDR3 is CSVEGASDTQYF. In DNA form, the CDR3 reads TGCAGCGTGGAGGGGGCGTCGGATACGCAGTATTTT.

This clonotype came up a few times. This chain connects TRBV12-3 or TRBV12-4 to TRBJ2-1; TRBD1 matches 8 bases. The J segment lost 4 bases and the V segment lost 6 bases, leaving 5 bases of the junction unmatched. The CDR3 totals 14 residues. CDR3 sequence reads: CASSSTGVYNEQFF. The CDR3 nucleotides read TGTGCCAGCAGCTCGACAGGGGTGTACAATGAGCAGTTCTTC.

With respect to this clonotype: The junction and the germline gene differ at one end; a read error may be behind it. The chain has TRBV9 and TRBJ2-7; 16 bases line up with TRBD2. The CDR3 has 21 amino acids. Germline CDR1 is SGDLS and CDR2 is YYNGEE. The CDR3 region is CASSDGGGTSGGASSYNEHYF. CDR3 bases: TGTGCCAGCAGCGACGGAGGGGGGACTAGCGGGGGGGCCTCCTCCTACAATGAGCATTACTTC.

Note on this clonotype: A much larger clone sits a single nucleotide away, making a read error possible. The CDR3 DNA is TGTGCCAGCAGTTACGCCGGATGGGGTACGGAGCAGTACTTC. It is translated as CASSYAGWGTEQYF. The genes are TRBV6-6 and TRBJ2-7; D gene uncertain. V lost 2 bases and J lost 7, with 15 bases in between. The germline V gene encodes CDR1 MNHNY and CDR2 SVGAGI (reference sequence). The CDR3 extends over 14 amino acids.

This clonotype was observed at least ten times. The chain carries TRBV2 and TRBJ1-3, with 9 bases fitting TRBD1. V lost 8 bases, J lost 8 bases, and 16 bases stayed unmatched. This CDR3 contains 16 residues. Looked up from germline, CDR1 is SNHLY and CDR2 is FYNNEI. In nucleotides, the CDR3 is TGTGCCAGCCTATCCGGGACAGGGCAGTTCTGGGACACCATATATTTT. Translation gives CASLSGTGQFWDTIYF.

This clonotype showed up many times. The V call is TRBV25-1, the J call TRBJ2-2, with D perhaps TRBD1 or TRBD2 (6 bases each). V shed 4 bases and J shed 5 bases, with 8 bases lying between them. Germline V gives CDR1 MGHDK, CDR2 SYGVNS. This CDR3 has 13 residues. Here the CDR3 reads CASSGGGTGELFF. As DNA, the CDR3 is TGTGCCAGCAGTGGAGGGGGGACCGGGGAGCTGTTTTTT.

Ten or more counts support this clonotype. V and J are TRBV5-1 and TRBJ2-1; D tentatively reads TRBD1 or TRBD2 (5 bases each). The CDR3 is 13 residues long. Germline V gives CDR1 SGHRS, CDR2 YFSETQ. V shed 7 bases and J shed 8 bases, with 16 bases lying between them. The CDR3 DNA is TGCGCCAGCCGGAACGGCAGGGACGATGAGCAGTTCTTC. This codes for CASRNGRDDEQFF.

This clonotype has a count of ten or more. J is TRBJ1-1 and V is TRBV20-1; D unresolved. V lost 3 bases and J lost 1, with 15 bases in between. The CDR3 totals 15 residues. Germline V gives CDR1 DFQATT, CDR2 SNEGSKA (reference sequence). DNA of the CDR3: TGCAGTGCTAGCGCCCGGACGGAAGCGAACACTGAAGCTTTCTTT. As protein: CSASARTEANTEAFF.

This clonotype was seen repeatedly, ten times or more. This chain links TRBV5-1 with TRBJ2-7, with D possibly called TRBD1 or TRBD2 (6 bases each). Germline-derived CDR1 and CDR2 are SGHRS and YFSETQ. CDR3 length: 17 residues. Trimming took off 0 bases at V and 3 bases at J, with 19 bases between the two ends. The DNA for the CDR3 is TGCGCCAGCAGCTTGGACGTCGGCCGGGGGCAAGTCTACGAGCAGTACTTC. Its protein product is CASSLDVGRGQVYEQYF. The full variable domain, in which reference TRBV5-1 and TRBJ2-7 provide the parts outside the CDR3, is KAGVTQTPRYLIKTRGQQVTLSCSPISGHRSVSWYQQTPGQGLQFLFEYFSETQRNKGNFPGRFSGRQFSNSRSEMNVSTLELGDSALYLCASSLDVGRGQVYEQYFGPGTRLTVT.

The genes are TRBV30 and TRBJ1-6; TRBD1 matches at 10 bases. The CDR3 sequence is 14 residues long. V trimming: 3 bases; J trimming: 8 bases; junction bases outside the gene matches: 4. CDR1 is GTSNPN, CDR2 SVGIG, per germline (reference sequence). The CDR3 coding sequence is TGTGCCTGGAGCCCGGGACAGGGGTATTCACCCCTCCACTTT. This codes for CAWSPGQGYSPLHF. The full variable domain, completed using reference TRBV30 and TRBJ1-6, is SQTIHQWPATLVQPVGSPLSLECTVEGTSNPNLYWYRQAAGRGLQLLFYSVGIGQISSEVPQNLSASRPQDRQFILSSKKLLLSDSGFYLCAWSPGQGYSPLHFGNGTRLTVT.

With regard to this clonotype: This likely came from a read error, as a far larger clone is one base away. The chain employs TRBV6-1 and TRBJ2-6; D remains ambiguous. Germline V gene lookup returns CDR1 MNHNS and CDR2 SASEGT. The CDR3 spans 15 residues. CDR3 sequence: CASSYSASGVNVLTF. The DNA of the CDR3 is TGTGCCAGCAGTTACTCTGCTTCTGGGGTCAACGTCCTGACTTTC.

At least ten counts were recorded for this clonotype. For the CDR3, the DNA is TGTGCCAGCATAGAAGGACGGGTGAACACTGAAGCTTTCTTT. Translation gives CASIEGRVNTEAFF. The chain uses TRBV6-4 and TRBJ1-1; D is ambiguous. The CDR3 covers 14 residues. The germline V gene encodes CDR1 MRHNA and CDR2 SNTAGT. Trimming took 7 bases from V and 0 from J, leaving 12 bases between them.

The V call is TRBV5-4, the J call TRBJ2-7; D not certain. CDR1 SGHNT and CDR2 YYREEE come from the germline V gene (reference sequence). This CDR3 comprises 14 residues. Trimming removed 2 bases from V and 3 bases from J, with 12 bases in between. CDR3 sequence (DNA): TGTGCCAGCAGCTTCGGTGGTTTACTCTACGAGCAGTACTTC. Its protein is CASSFGGLLYEQYF.